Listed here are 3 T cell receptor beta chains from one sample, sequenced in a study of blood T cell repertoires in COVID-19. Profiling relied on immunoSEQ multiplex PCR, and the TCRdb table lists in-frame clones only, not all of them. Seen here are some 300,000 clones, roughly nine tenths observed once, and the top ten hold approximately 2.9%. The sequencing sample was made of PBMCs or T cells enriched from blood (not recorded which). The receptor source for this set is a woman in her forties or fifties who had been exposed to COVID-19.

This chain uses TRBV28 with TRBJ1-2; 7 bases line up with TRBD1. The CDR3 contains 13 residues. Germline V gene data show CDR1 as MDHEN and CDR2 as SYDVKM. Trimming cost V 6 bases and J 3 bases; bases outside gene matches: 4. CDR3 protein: CASRGTVYYGYTF. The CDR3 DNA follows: TGTGCCAGCAGGGGGACAGTATACTATGGCTACACCTTC.

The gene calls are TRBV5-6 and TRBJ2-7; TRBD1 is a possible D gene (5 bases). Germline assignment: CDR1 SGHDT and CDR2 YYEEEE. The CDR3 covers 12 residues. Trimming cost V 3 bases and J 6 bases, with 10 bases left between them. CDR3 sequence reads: CASSSGFLEQYF. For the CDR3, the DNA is TGTGCCAGCAGCTCAGGGTTTCTCGAGCAGTACTTC.

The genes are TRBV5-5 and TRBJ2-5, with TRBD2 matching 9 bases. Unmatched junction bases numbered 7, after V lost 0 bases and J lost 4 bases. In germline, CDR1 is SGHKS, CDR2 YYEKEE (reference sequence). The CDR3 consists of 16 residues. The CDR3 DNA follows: TGTGCCAGCAGCTTGGGGACTAGCGATCACGCAGAGACCCAGTACTTC. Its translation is CASSLGTSDHAETQYF.